Shown below are 3 T cell receptor beta chains from a single sample sequenced in a study of early T cells in non-severe SARS-CoV-2 infection. TCRdb reanalysed the 5' RACE reads using MiXCR and keeps one entry per CDR3 protein. The table lists about 83,000 distinct CDR3 sequences, approximately 13% of them singletons. Source material: whole blood. Receptors were obtained from an adult who was a healthcare worker with PCR-confirmed SARS-CoV-2 infection or an uninfected control (not recorded which).

This clonotype was detected only a few times. The chain is built from TRBV29-1 and TRBJ2-1, with D uncertain. V dropped 7 bases and J dropped 1 base, with 8 bases sitting between them. The CDR3 is 12 amino acids. Germline V gives CDR1 SQVTM, CDR2 ANQGSEA. The CDR3 nucleotides are TGCAGCGCCGCGGAATCCTACAATGAGCAGTTCTTC. This translates into CSAAESYNEQFF.

In its sample, this clonotype was seen a few times. This rearrangement joins TRBV9 to TRBJ1-1; a possible D gene is TRBD1 (5 bases). V dropped 4 bases and J dropped 8 bases, with 18 bases sitting between them. The germline CDR1 and CDR2 sequences are SGDLS and YYNGEE. The CDR3 has 14 amino acids. Here the CDR3 reads CASSPRTGASEAFF. The CDR3 nucleotides are TGTGCCAGCAGCCCCCGCACCGGGGCCAGCGAAGCTTTCTTT. Drawing the rest from reference TRBV9 and TRBJ1-1, the complete variable domain is DSGVTQTPKHLITATGQRVTLRCSPRSGDLSVYWYQQSLDQGLQFLIQYYNGEERAKGNILERFSAQQFPDLHSELNLSSLELGDSALYFCASSPRTGASEAFFGQGTRLTVV.

This clonotype was detected only a few times. J is TRBJ1-6 and V is TRBV7-8, with D possibly matching TRBD1 (5 bases). The CDR3 covers 13 residues. Germline V gene lookup returns CDR1 SGHVS and CDR2 FQNEAQ. Trimming removed 5 bases from V and 14 bases from J, with 16 bases in between. CDR3 loop: CASSPQAGSTLHF. DNA for the CDR3: TGTGCCAGCAGCCCACAAGCAGGGAGCACCCTCCACTTT.